The clone carrying this TCR beta chain was observed a single time. Other DNA sequences in the sample encode the same CDR3. Samples of blood were obtained at baseline, on cycle 4 day 1, and on cycle 7 day 1. V gave up 2 bases and J gave up 4 bases, with 6 bases separating them. Germline loops: CDR1 KGHSH, CDR2 LQKENI. The CDR3 is made up of 13 amino acids. The source of the sample is a study of OX40 agonist ivuxolimab in advanced cancers. For the study at large: Patients were under 90% male with ages roughly 20 to 80, mean roughly 64.

Assay used: immunoSEQ multiplex PCR; TCRdb lists only in-frame clones, some missing. The table has 95,000 to 100,000 clones, just under 85% seen once. The chain joins TRBV18 to TRBJ2-1; D is ambiguous. The sample consisted of CD4+ or CD8+ T cells sorted from blood, taken in a trial of the OX40 agonist ivuxolimab. This receptor was taken from an adult with an advanced solid tumor such as melanoma, head and neck, liver or kidney cancer. The CDR3 protein is CASSPEQYNEQFF. The DNA of the CDR3 is TGTGCCAGCTCACCAGAACAGTACAATGAGCAGTTCTTC.